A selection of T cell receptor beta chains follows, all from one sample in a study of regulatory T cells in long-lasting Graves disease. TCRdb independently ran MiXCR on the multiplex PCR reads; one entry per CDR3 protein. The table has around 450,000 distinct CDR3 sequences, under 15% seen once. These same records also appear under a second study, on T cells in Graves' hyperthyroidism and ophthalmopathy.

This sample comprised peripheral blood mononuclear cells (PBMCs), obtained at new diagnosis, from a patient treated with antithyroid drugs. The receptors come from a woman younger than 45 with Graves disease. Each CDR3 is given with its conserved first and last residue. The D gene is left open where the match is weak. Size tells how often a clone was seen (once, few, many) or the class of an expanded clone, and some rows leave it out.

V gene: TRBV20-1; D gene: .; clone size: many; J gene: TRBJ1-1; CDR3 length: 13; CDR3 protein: CSASWQINTEAFF; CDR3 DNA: TGCAGTGCTAGTTGGCAGATTAACACTGAAGCTTTCTTT
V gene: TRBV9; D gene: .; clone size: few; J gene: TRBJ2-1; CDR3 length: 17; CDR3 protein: CASSVGGGGLKKDEQFF; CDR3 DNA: TGTGCCAGCAGCGTAGGGGGGGGGGGCCTGAAGAAGGATGAGCAGTTCTTC
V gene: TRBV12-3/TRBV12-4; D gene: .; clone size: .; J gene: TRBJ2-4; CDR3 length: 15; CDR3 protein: CAGSFWGIAKNIQYF; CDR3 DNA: TGTGCCGGCAGTTTTTGGGGGATAGCCAAAAACATTCAGTACTTC
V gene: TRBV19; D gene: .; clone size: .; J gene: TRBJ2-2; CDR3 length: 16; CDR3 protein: CASRGGGGRNTGELFF; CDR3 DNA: TGTGCCAGTAGGGGGGGGGGCGGGAGGAACACCGGGGAGCTGTTTTTT
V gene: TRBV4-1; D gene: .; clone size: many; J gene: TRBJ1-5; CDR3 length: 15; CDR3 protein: CASSHHAVFNQPQHF; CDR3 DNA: TGCGCCAGCAGCCACCACGCAGTCTTCAATCAGCCCCAGCATTTT
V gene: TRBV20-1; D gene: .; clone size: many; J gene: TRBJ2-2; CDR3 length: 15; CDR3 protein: CSASPEKPNTGELFF; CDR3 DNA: TGCAGTGCTAGCCCCGAGAAACCGAACACCGGGGAGCTGTTTTTT
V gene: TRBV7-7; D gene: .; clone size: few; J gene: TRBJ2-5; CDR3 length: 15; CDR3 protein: CASSFTDTLGETQYF; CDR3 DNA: TGTGCCAGCAGCTTTACGGACACCCTCGGGGAGACCCAGTACTTC
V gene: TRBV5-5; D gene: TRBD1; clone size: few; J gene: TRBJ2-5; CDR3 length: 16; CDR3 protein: CASSSGSRTGGETQYF; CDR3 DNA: TGTGCCAGCAGCTCTGGGTCCAGGACAGGGGGAGAGACCCAGTACTTC
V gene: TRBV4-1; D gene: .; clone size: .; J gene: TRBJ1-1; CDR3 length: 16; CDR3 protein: CASSQDPVPGASEAFF; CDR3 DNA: TGCGCCAGCAGCCAAGACCCCGTACCGGGGGCCTCTGAAGCTTTCTTT
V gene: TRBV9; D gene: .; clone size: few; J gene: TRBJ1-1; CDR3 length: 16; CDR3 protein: CASSASRGASNTEAFF; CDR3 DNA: TGTGCCAGCAGCGCCAGCCGAGGGGCCTCGAACACTGAAGCTTTCTTT
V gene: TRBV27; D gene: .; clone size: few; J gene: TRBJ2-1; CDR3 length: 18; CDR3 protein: CASSLSLGRLVGYNEQFF; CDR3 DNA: TGTGCCAGCAGTTTATCCCTCGGGAGACTAGTCGGCTACAATGAGCAGTTCTTC
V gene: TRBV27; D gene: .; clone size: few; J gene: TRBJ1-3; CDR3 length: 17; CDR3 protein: CASSPTGMGSPGNTIYF; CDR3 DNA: TGTGCCAGCAGTCCCACGGGTATGGGGAGCCCTGGAAACACCATATATTTT
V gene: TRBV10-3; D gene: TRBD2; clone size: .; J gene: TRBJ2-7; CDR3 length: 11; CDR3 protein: CAISGGVERYF; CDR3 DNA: TGTGCCATCAGCGGGGGGGTTGAAAGGTACTTC
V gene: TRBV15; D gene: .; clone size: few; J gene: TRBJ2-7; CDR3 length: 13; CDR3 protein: CATSRKNAGEQYF; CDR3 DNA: TGTGCCACCAGCAGAAAAAACGCAGGGGAGCAGTACTTC
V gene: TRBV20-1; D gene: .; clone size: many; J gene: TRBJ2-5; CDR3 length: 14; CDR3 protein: CSARDTSVGETQYF; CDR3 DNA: TGCAGTGCTAGAGATACCTCGGTTGGTGAGACCCAGTACTTC
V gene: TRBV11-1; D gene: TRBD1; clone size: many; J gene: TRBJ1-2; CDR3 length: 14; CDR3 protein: CASSRRTGERSYTF; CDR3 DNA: TGTGCCAGCAGCCGCAGGACAGGGGAAAGGAGCTACACCTTC
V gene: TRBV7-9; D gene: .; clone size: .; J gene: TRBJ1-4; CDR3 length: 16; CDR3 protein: CASSSRGGAGREKLFF; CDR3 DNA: TGTGCCAGCAGCTCTCGGGGGGGGGCAGGGCGCGAAAAACTGTTTTTT
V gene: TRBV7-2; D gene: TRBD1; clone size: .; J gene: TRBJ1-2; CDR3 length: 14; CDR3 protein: CASSPAQGASGYTF; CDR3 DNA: TGTGCCAGCAGCCCGGCACAGGGGGCGAGTGGCTACACCTTC
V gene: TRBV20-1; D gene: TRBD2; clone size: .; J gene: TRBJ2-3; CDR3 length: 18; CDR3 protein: CSARPIPVLAGEADTQYF; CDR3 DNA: TGCAGTGCTAGACCTATCCCTGTACTAGCGGGAGAAGCAGATACGCAGTATTTT
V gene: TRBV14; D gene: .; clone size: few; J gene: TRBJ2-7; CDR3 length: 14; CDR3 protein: CASSQNGANYEQYF; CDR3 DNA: TGTGCCAGCAGCCAAAACGGGGCCAACTACGAGCAGTACTTC
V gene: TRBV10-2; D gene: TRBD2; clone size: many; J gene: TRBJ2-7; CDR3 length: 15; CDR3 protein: CASSKTGTSGREQYF; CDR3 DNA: TGCGCCAGCAGTAAAACCGGGACTAGCGGGAGGGAGCAGTACTTC
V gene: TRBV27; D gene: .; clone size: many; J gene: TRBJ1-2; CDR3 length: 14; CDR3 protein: CASSPTSANYGYTF; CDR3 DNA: TGTGCCAGCAGTCCGACATCTGCTAACTATGGCTACACCTTC
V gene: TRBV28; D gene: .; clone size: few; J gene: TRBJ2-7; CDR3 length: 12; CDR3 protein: CAITTGSYEQYF; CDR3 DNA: TGTGCCATCACTACAGGGTCCTACGAGCAGTACTTC
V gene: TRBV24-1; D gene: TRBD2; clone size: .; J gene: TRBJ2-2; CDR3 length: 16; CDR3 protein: CATSEWTSGNIGELFF; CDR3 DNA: TGTGCCACCAGTGAGTGGACTAGCGGGAACATCGGGGAGCTGTTTTTT
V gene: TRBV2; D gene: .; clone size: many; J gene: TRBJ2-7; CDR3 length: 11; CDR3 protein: CASSEAGTAIF; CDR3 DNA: TGTGCCAGCAGTGAGGCAGGGACCGCTATCTTT
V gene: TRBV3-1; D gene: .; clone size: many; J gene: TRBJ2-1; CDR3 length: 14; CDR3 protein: CASSQGDWDNEQFF; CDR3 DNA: TGTGCCAGCAGCCAAGGGGACTGGGACAATGAGCAGTTCTTC
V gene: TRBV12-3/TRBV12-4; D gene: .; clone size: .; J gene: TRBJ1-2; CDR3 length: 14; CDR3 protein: CASSLVLGGDGYTF; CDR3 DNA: TGTGCCAGCAGTTTAGTTCTCGGGGGCGATGGCTACACCTTC
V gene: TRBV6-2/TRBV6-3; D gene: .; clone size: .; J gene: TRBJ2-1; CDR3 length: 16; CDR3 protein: CASSELTGSSYNEQFF; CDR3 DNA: TGTGCCAGCAGTGAATTAACGGGAAGCTCCTACAATGAGCAGTTCTTC